This T cell receptor beta chain was sequenced during a study of beta chain features in type 1 diabetes. Findings of the study overall: Patients with Type 1 diabetes showed moderately but significantly shorter TCRB CDR3s in all four CD4+ subsets. Patients and controls would share equally any PCR tilt toward shorter templates.

Expressed TCRB transcripts were sequenced because the entire RNA isolate underwent reverse transcription. Naive, central memory and regulatory T cell samples came to a mean of roughly 3.6 million reads. TCRdb keeps only in-frame clones here, not all; method: immunoSEQ multiplex PCR. The table includes some 500,000 clones, 11% detected once. The length of the CDR3 is 14 residues. Germline CDR1 and CDR2: MNHEY and SVGAGI. V was clipped by 6 bases and J by 6 bases, with 14 bases between them. Using CD45RO/CCR7/CD25/CD127/CD95/CD27, CD4+ naive, central memory, regulatory and stem cell-like memory cells were sorted. In regard to this clone: Its antigen remains unknown.

Sequencing was carried out using naive CD4+ T cells from blood. This chain joins TRBV6-5 and TRBJ1-4, with D hard to call. This clonotype originated in a woman in her late teens or twenties in good health. The CDR3 DNA reads as TGTGCCAGCAGCCCGAACAGTCTCTATGAAAAACTGTTTTTT. Its protein product is CASSPNSLYEKLFF.